The following is a TCR beta chain sequence with its context. This sample was included in a study of blood T cell repertoires in COVID-19. Study summary: Sites in the United States, Italy and Spain provided acute and convalescent COVID-19 samples.

In the source study's methods: Reference gene primer amplification gave estimated nucleated cell counts. TCRdb's copy holds only in-frame clones and misses some; the assay was immunoSEQ multiplex PCR. Clone size and V and J calls were adopted from that table, with D and trimming inferred from the DNA. The sample consists of under 200,000 clones, 80% to 85% of them appearing once. Trimming removed 4 bases from V and 3 bases from J; junction bases left unmatched: 1. The CDR3 totals 12 residues. Germline assignment: CDR1 SQVTM and CDR2 ANQGSEA. The material sequenced was PBMCs or T cells enriched from blood (not recorded which). The gene calls are TRBV29-1 and TRBJ1-2; 8 positions agree with TRBD1. This clonotype was obtained from a woman in her 30s who had been exposed to COVID-19. The CDR3 DNA is TGCAGCGTTGCGACAGGGGACTATGGCTACACCTTC. It yields the protein CSVATGDYGYTF.